Listed below are T cell receptor beta chains from one sample, sequenced in a study of cytotoxic CD8 clonotypes in ibrutinib-treated CLL. The table came from immunoSEQ multiplex PCR; TCRdb's copy has only in-frame clones and leaves some out. This sample has about 130,000 clones, with approximately 80% found just once. Source: PBMCs, taken after 24 months of ibrutinib treatment. The source is a human donor with chronic lymphocytic leukemia. Each CDR3 is given with its conserved first and last residue. D genes are given only for firm matches. The size of a clone is reported for some rows only, either as once, few or many, or as a class for expanded clones.

d_gene: .; v_gene: TRBV11-3; abundance: .; j_gene: TRBJ1-4; CDR3nt: TGTGCCAGCAGCCCCGTCCGTGATGAAAAACTGTTTTTT; CDR3aa: CASSPVRDEKLFF
d_gene: .; v_gene: TRBV20-1; abundance: .; j_gene: TRBJ2-5; CDR3nt: TGCAGTGCTAGCCACCAAGAGACCCAGTACTTC; CDR3aa: CSASHQETQYF
d_gene: TRBD2; v_gene: TRBV5-1; abundance: .; j_gene: TRBJ2-3; CDR3nt: TGCGCCAGCAGCTTGGGTAGCGGGGGAGCCACAGATACGCAGTATTTT; CDR3aa: CASSLGSGGATDTQYF
d_gene: TRBD2; v_gene: TRBV4-2; abundance: .; j_gene: TRBJ2-3; CDR3nt: TGTGCCAGCAGCCGAATGGTAGCCAGCGGGGTTAGCACAGATACGCAGTATTTT; CDR3aa: CASSRMVASGVSTDTQYF
d_gene: .; v_gene: TRBV7-8; abundance: .; j_gene: TRBJ2-2; CDR3nt: TGTGCCAGCAGCTTAGCACAGGCGGGCGGGGAGCTGTTTTTT; CDR3aa: CASSLAQAGGELFF
d_gene: TRBD1; v_gene: TRBV5-4; abundance: .; j_gene: TRBJ1-3; CDR3nt: TGTGCCAGCAGCACCGCAGGGGGCTCTGGAAACACCATATATTTT; CDR3aa: CASSTAGGSGNTIYF
d_gene: .; v_gene: TRBV4-1; abundance: .; j_gene: TRBJ1-4; CDR3nt: TGCGCCAGCAGCTCCCTAGGCGCAACTAATGAAAAACTGTTTTTT; CDR3aa: CASSSLGATNEKLFF
d_gene: TRBD1; v_gene: TRBV7-9; abundance: .; j_gene: TRBJ2-1; CDR3nt: TGTGCCAGCAGCTTAGTTCAGGGGGCGTACAATGAGCAGTTCTTC; CDR3aa: CASSLVQGAYNEQFF
d_gene: .; v_gene: TRBV6-5; abundance: .; j_gene: TRBJ2-7; CDR3nt: TGTGCCACCTCGATAGCCAAACACTCCTACGAGCAGTACTTC; CDR3aa: CATSIAKHSYEQYF
d_gene: .; v_gene: TRBV5-4; abundance: .; j_gene: TRBJ2-5; CDR3nt: TGTGCCAGCAGCTTGGGACTTGGTGGGGAGACCCAGTACTTC; CDR3aa: CASSLGLGGETQYF
d_gene: .; v_gene: TRBV7-3; abundance: .; j_gene: TRBJ2-3; CDR3nt: TGTGCCAGCAGCTTAGATGGGGGGGCGACAGATACGCAGTATTTT; CDR3aa: CASSLDGGATDTQYF
d_gene: .; v_gene: TRBV25-1; abundance: .; j_gene: TRBJ2-7; CDR3nt: TGTGCCAGCAGGGGAGAGGGACGGAGCTACGAGCAGTACTTC; CDR3aa: CASRGEGRSYEQYF
d_gene: .; v_gene: TRBV6-6; abundance: once; j_gene: TRBJ2-3; CDR3nt: TGTGCCAGCACGCGGGCAGGCCCTGCGGATACGCAGTATTTT; CDR3aa: CASTRAGPADTQYF
d_gene: TRBD1; v_gene: TRBV7-2; abundance: .; j_gene: TRBJ1-2; CDR3nt: TGTGCCAGCAGCCGACAGGACAGGGACTATGGCTACACCTTC; CDR3aa: CASSRQDRDYGYTF
d_gene: TRBD1; v_gene: TRBV2; abundance: .; j_gene: TRBJ1-5; CDR3nt: TGTGCCAGCACTCAACAGGGGGACAGGGCCAATCAGCCCCAGCATTTT; CDR3aa: CASTQQGDRANQPQHF
d_gene: TRBD1; v_gene: TRBV19; abundance: .; j_gene: TRBJ2-7; CDR3nt: TGTGCCAGTACCTGGTCGGGACAGGGGAACTACGAGCAGTACTTC; CDR3aa: CASTWSGQGNYEQYF
d_gene: .; v_gene: TRBV7-2; abundance: .; j_gene: TRBJ2-3; CDR3nt: TGTGCCAGCAGCTTCAGGCCGTACGGTACGCAGTATTTT; CDR3aa: CASSFRPYGTQYF
d_gene: .; v_gene: TRBV6-6; abundance: .; j_gene: TRBJ1-5; CDR3nt: TGTGCCAGCGGACAGTTTAATCAGCCCCAGCATTTT; CDR3aa: CASGQFNQPQHF